The TCR beta chain under discussion was sequenced for a study of graft-versus-host responses after intestinal transplantation. Across the study: Induction with anti-thymocyte globulin, then tacrolimus and steroids for around three years, was given to all recipients. Study-wide results and limits: Recipient marrow held GvH clones, some first seen in ileum or blood. When patients had graft-donor T cell macrochimerism, their allografts held high graft-versus-host to host-versus-graft clonal ratios.

This clone was seen a handful of times. Its target is unknown. Measured with immunoSEQ multiplex PCR; TCRdb has only the in-frame clones, and not every one. The sample lists about 85,000 clones; more than 85% were seen once. After removal of 5 bases from V and 2 bases from J, the junction contained 15 bases not matched to a gene. The CDR3 has 18 residues. Germline CDR1 reads SEHNR; CDR2 reads FQNEAQ (reference sequence). This TCR came from a human donor who was the organ donor for an intestinal transplant. The chain employs TRBV7-9 and TRBJ1-1; 9 bases map to TRBD1. Sequences were derived from unstimulated CD8+ T cells sorted from spleen or lymph node cells, sampled before transplant. The CDR3 here is CASSTSDRGHLGNTEAFF. As DNA, the CDR3 is TGTGCCAGCAGCACGTCGGACAGGGGCCACCTGGGAAACACTGAAGCTTTCTTT.